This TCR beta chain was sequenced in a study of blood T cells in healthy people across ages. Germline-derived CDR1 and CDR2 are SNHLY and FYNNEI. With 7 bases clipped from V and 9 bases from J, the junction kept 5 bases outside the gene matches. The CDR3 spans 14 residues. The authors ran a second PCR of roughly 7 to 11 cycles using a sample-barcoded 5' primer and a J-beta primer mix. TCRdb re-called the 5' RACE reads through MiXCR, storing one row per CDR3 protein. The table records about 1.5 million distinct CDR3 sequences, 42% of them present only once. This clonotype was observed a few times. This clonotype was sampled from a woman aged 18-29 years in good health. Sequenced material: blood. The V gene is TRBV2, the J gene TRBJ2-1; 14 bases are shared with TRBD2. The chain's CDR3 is CASTGTSGSGEQFF. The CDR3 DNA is TGTGCCAGCACCGGGACTAGCGGGAGTGGTGAGCAGTTCTTC.